This T cell receptor (beta chain) is from a study of blood T cells in healthy people across ages (dated by TCRdb to about 2015). Regarding the complete study: Template switching captured roughly one uniquely barcoded TCR beta cDNA molecule per two T cells in model experiments. To track age-related changes in TCR beta repertoire diversity, the study relied on deep sequencing normalized with unique cDNA molecular identifiers. The donors were split into four age groups: young (average about 16 years), middle-aged (nearly 40), aged (more than 60) and long-lived (under 90). Using the same blood draw, the study looked at two additional independent replicas of 1 million unique cDNA reads for two donors, one aged 18 to 30 and the other aged 80 or older. To avoid experimental bias, donors of different ages were distributed randomly across sequencing lanes. What the authors observed across the whole study: Since profiling was done on bulk unsorted PBMCs, naive and antigen-experienced compartments could not be conclusively compared. Because the CMV infection status of the donors was unknown, age-related changes in expanded clonotypes may potentially have been confounded. As age increased, observed TCR beta diversity per million T cells dropped in a roughly linear way, and a significant reduction was already evident by age about 36. Observed TCR beta diversity correlated strongly with the percentage of naive T cells measured by flow cytometry. Total diversity estimates from one million sequenced T cells were considered lower bounds and underestimates. Compared with the aged group, the long-lived group had more naive CD4+ T cells, fewer expanded clones and increased TCR diversity, a pattern suggesting age selection.

About this clonotype itself: Its antigen has not been determined. The sample holds no much larger clone one base away, and base qualities are not on file.

The donors were roughly 40 Caucasian individuals from Russia, aged about 6 to 95 years, who were systemically healthy. Each donor gave 9 to 10 milliliters of peripheral blood, collected into EDTA-treated Vacutainer tubes. Ficoll-Paque density-gradient centrifugation was used to isolate PBMCs, with at least 6 million per sample. Total RNA was extracted from PBMCs with Trizol reagent, with at least 6 micrograms obtained per sample. The percentages of naive CD45RAhigh/CD27high T cells were determined by flow cytometry on a PBMC aliquot from every donor. The library came from 5' RACE. Instrument on record: Illumina HiSeq 2500. A second PCR of roughly 7 to 12 cycles was performed with a sample-barcoded 5' primer and a J-beta primer mix. A template-switch 5' adaptor carrying 12 random nucleotides introduced a unique molecular identifier onto each TCR beta cDNA molecule. Each sample yielded at least 3 million CDR3-containing paired-end reads. First-strand cDNA was synthesized from all RNA with the Mint cDNA synthesis kit, primed by a TRBC-specific oligonucleotide. After uracil-DNA glycosylase treatment, a first 18-cycle PCR used universal primers M1SS and BC2_uni_R on all cDNA. In the source study's methods: For normalization, 1 million high-quality reads, each with a distinct molecular identifier, were randomly selected from each sample. Reads with shared molecular identifiers were discarded instead of being binned into consensus sequences. MiTCR, run with a Q25 quality threshold and the strictest error-elimination algorithm, handled CDR3 identification, clonotype clustering and error correction. Lower-bound total TCR beta diversity was estimated with a nonparametric unseen species model using Euler transformation. Through fastp at Q25 and MiXCR, TCRdb rebuilt clones from the public reads, retaining in-frame beta chains. Rows matching on CDR3 protein sequence are summarized as one entry with the most common DNA and genes. V and J calls and clone size were set by TCRdb, not the authors. Across this sample there are 1,500,000 or so distinct CDR3 sequences, with 40% to 45% seen only once. The top ten hold around 4% of the sample.

Trimming takes 6 bases off V and 10 bases off J; junction bases not matched to a gene: 11. From its cysteine to its phenylalanine, the CDR3 spans 14 amino acids. Here the CDR3 DNA is all that survives: 42 bases in frame from base 1. The germline V gene (reference sequence) yields LNHDA for CDR1 and SQIVND for CDR2. The V gene is TRBV19 and the J gene is TRBJ1-5; 8 junctional bases match TRBD1. Sequencing was done on a sample of blood. The receptor was isolated from a woman aged 18-29 years in good health. The bases are TGTGCCAGTAGGGACAGGGTCCCGCGGTCCCCCCAGCATTTT. The resulting protein is CASRDRVPRSPQHF.